Below are 30 T cell receptor beta chains sequenced from a single sample in a study of tumor-infiltrating lymphocytes in oesophageal squamous cell carcinoma. TCRdb itself ran the PCR reads through MiXCR, one entry per CDR3 protein. The sample holds under 20,000 distinct CDR3 sequences, around 40% seen once. Sequenced: esophageal tumor tissue. The receptors derive from a male donor with esophageal squamous cell carcinoma.

To note about this clonotype: Being one base from a much bigger clone, this may be a read error. The J gene is TRBJ2-7, the V gene TRBV9; 10 bases fit TRBD2. This CDR3 has 15 amino acids. Germline V gene sequence: CDR1 SGDLS, CDR2 YYNGEE. Losses at the gene ends were 2 bases for V and 7 bases for J; bases not matched to a gene: 9. CDR3 coding DNA: TGTGCCAGCAGCGTCCCTAGCGGGGGAGGGGATGAGCAGTACTTC. Encoded protein: CASSVPSGGGDEQYF.

The chain carries TRBV20-1 and TRBJ2-4; D not resolved. The DNA end is a closer match to TRBJ2-1, so the J assignment may be wrong. Germline CDR1 reads DFQATT; CDR2 reads SNEGSKA (reference sequence). The CDR3 totals 11 residues. CDR3: CSASLANEQFF. The CDR3, as DNA: TGCAGTGCTAGTCTGGCGAATGAGCAGTTCTTC.

This clonotype was observed at least ten times. J is TRBJ2-1 and V is TRBV24-1; 10 bases are a match to TRBD1. The CDR3 runs 16 residues. Trimming took 3 bases from V and 4 from J; bases not matched to a gene: 5. Germline CDR1 reads KGHDR; CDR2 reads SFDVKD. CDR3 amino acids: CATSDQGQGPYNEQFF. CDR3 nucleotide sequence: TGTGCCACCAGTGATCAGGGACAGGGGCCTTACAATGAGCAGTTCTTC.

This chain uses TRBV7-8 with TRBJ2-5; 7 bases are shared with TRBD1. TRBJ1-2 explains the end of the DNA better; the J call may be wrong. The CDR3 spans 15 residues. CDR1 SGHVS and CDR2 FQNEAQ come from the germline V gene. The CDR3 region has the DNA TGTGCCAGCAGCCCCGCGGAGGGGGCACAATATGGCTACACCTTC. Protein sequence: CASSPAEGAQYGYTF.

This clonotype was observed many times. The V and J genes are TRBV5-6 and TRBJ2-6, with a weak D call TRBD1 (5 bases). The germline V and J ends were trimmed by 4 bases and 2 bases, with 13 bases remaining between them. This CDR3 comprises 16 residues. CDR1 and CDR2 from the germline V gene are SGHDT and YYEEEE. The CDR3: CASSLFTGPGANVLTF. The CDR3 DNA follows: TGTGCCAGCAGCCTCTTCACAGGTCCTGGGGCCAACGTCCTGACTTTC.

The sample holds a few counts of this clonotype. Given a much more abundant clone one base away, this may be a read error. V and J are TRBV15 and TRBJ2-1; TRBD1 might be the D (5 bases). The J call is in doubt because the DNA end fits TRBJ2-7 better. Per germline, CDR1 LNHNV and CDR2 YYDKDF (reference sequence). The CDR3 loop spans 12 amino acids. Here the CDR3 reads CATSDSINEQYF. The CDR3 bases are TGTGCCACGTCCGACAGTATCAATGAGCAGTACTTC.

This chain joins TRBV7-2 and TRBJ1-1; D remains unclear. Trimming removed 5 bases from V and 14 bases from J, with 18 bases in between. There are 12 residues in the CDR3. From germline, CDR1 is SGHTA and CDR2 FQGNSA. The CDR3 sequence is CASSLYTDTQFF. The DNA of the CDR3 is TGTGCCAGCAGCCTCTACACAGATACGCAGTTCTTT.

As for this clonotype: Sequence at one end of the junction differs from germline and may be a read error. The gene calls are TRBV7-6 and TRBJ2-5; 7 bases map to TRBD2. The assigned J gene may be wrong: the sequence end matches TRBJ2-1 better. CDR3 length: 16 amino acids. Germline V gene data show CDR1 as SGHVS and CDR2 as FNYEAQ. The chain's CDR3 is CASSLSVLVGGDEQFF. The CDR3 DNA reads TGTGCTAGCAGCTTATCGGTTCTAGTGGGAGGGGATGAGCAGTTCTTC.

The V call is TRBV12-3 or TRBV12-4, the J call TRBJ2-3; 9 bases agree with TRBD2. The CDR3 consists of 14 residues. Trimming cost V 3 bases and J 4 bases; bases outside gene matches: 2. The CDR3 nucleotides read TGTGCCAGCAGTTTTGGCGGGGGGGCAGATACGCAGTATTTT. This gives the protein CASSFGGGADTQYF.

This clonotype was observed a few times. A read error may account for a junction end that differs from germline. The chain joins TRBV7-6 to TRBJ2-5; TRBD1 matches 7 bases. CDR1 is SGHVS, CDR2 FNYEAQ, per germline. CDR3 size: 16 residues. In DNA form, the CDR3 reads TGTGCTAGCAGCTTAGCCCGGACAGGAGGTCAAGAGACCCAGTACTTC. Translated: CASSLARTGGQETQYF.

The V and J genes are TRBV6-1 and TRBJ2-3; maybe TRBD1 (6 bases). The length of the CDR3 is 16 residues. V lost 5 bases to trimming and J lost 0 bases, with 15 bases between them. Germline assignment: CDR1 MNHNS and CDR2 SASEGT. The CDR3 DNA reads TGTGCCAGCAGTCTTGGACAGATGACTAGCACAGATACGCAGTATTTT. Its protein is CASSLGQMTSTDTQYF.

This clonotype has just a few counts. The chain uses TRBV6-4 and TRBJ2-6, with 7 nucleotides matching TRBD1. Germline assignment: CDR1 MRHNA and CDR2 SNTAGT. V dropped 0 bases and J dropped 0; count of bases not matched to a gene: 2. The CDR3 is made up of 17 amino acids. Written as DNA, the CDR3 is TGTGCCAGCAGTGACTCGTCAGGGGGCTCTGGGGCCAACGTCCTGACTTTC. This gives the protein CASSDSSGGSGANVLTF.

The chain uses TRBV30 and TRBJ2-3, with 12 bases lining up with TRBD2. Trimming cost V 3 bases and J 2 bases; bases outside gene matches: 15. The CDR3 totals 19 residues. Germline V lookup: CDR1 GTSNPN, CDR2 SVGIG (reference sequence). The CDR3 reads CAWSGTSGPAGGTTDTQYF. DNA for the CDR3: TGTGCCTGGAGCGGGACTAGCGGGCCAGCGGGGGGGACCACAGATACGCAGTATTTT.

The V call is TRBV7-2, the J call TRBJ2-3; D could derive from TRBD1 or TRBD2 (5 bases each). V was trimmed by 1 base and J by 0 bases, leaving 8 bases between them. This CDR3 region has 15 residues. CDR1 and CDR2 (germline): SGHTA, FQGNSA. This chain's CDR3 is CASSLVGTSTDTQYF. The DNA for the CDR3 is TGTGCCAGCAGCTTAGTGGGGACGAGCACAGATACGCAGTATTTT. The full variable domain, its missing parts supplied by reference TRBV7-2 and TRBJ2-3, is GAGVSQSPSNKVTEKGKDVELRCDPISGHTALYWYRQSLGQGLEFLIYFQGNSAPDKSGLPSDRFSAERTGGSVSTLTIQRTQQEDSAVYLCASSLVGTSTDTQYFGPGTRLTVL.

In this sample, this clonotype is medium-sized. This chain uses TRBV6-1 with TRBJ1-2; 7 nucleotides line up with TRBD1. This CDR3 contains 13 residues. Germline V CDR1 and CDR2: MNHNS, SASEGT. The V gene end was trimmed by 6 bases and the J gene end by 2 bases; junction bases not matched to a gene: 3. The CDR3 spells CASSLGGNYGYTF. The CDR3 coding sequence is TGTGCCAGCAGCCTAGGGGGCAACTATGGCTACACCTTC.

The genes are TRBV11-1 and TRBJ2-5; the match to TRBD1 covers 8 bases. This CDR3 is built from 16 residues. Trimming cost V 1 base and J 5 bases; bases outside gene matches: 9. Germline V gene sequence: CDR1 SGHAT, CDR2 FQDESV (reference sequence). The CDR3 DNA follows: TGTGCCAGCAGCTTAGAGGGCAGGGGGCTTTTGGAGACCCAGTACTTC. It translates to CASSLEGRGLLETQYF.

This clonotype was detected ten times or more. The CDR3 spells CASSSGLVGYNEQYF. For the CDR3, the DNA is TGTGCCAGCAGCAGCGGACTAGTTGGGTACAATGAGCAGTACTTC. The chain is built from TRBV7-2 and TRBJ2-1; 7 bases match TRBD2. The DNA matches TRBJ2-7 better at its end, which makes the J call doubtful. Germline CDR1 is SGHTA and CDR2 is FQGNSA. The CDR3 extends over 15 amino acids.

This clonotype was observed a few times. The rearrangement joins TRBV5-6 to TRBJ1-4; D gene uncertain. The CDR3 consists of 16 residues. The V end was cut by 4 bases, the J end by 2 bases, with 15 bases between. From germline, CDR1 is SGHDT and CDR2 YYEEEE. The DNA for the CDR3 is TGTGCCAGCAGCGTAGCGGGTGGAGGGACTAATGAAAAACTGTTTTTT. Residues: CASSVAGGGTNEKLFF.

The CDR3 nucleotides are TGTGCCACCAGTGACGCTGACAGGGGAGGAACAGATACGCAGTATTTT. This gives the protein CATSDADRGGTDTQYF. V and J are TRBV24-1 and TRBJ2-3, with 8 bases fitting TRBD1. V dropped 4 bases and J dropped 3; count of bases not matched to a gene: 8. The CDR3 has 16 amino acids. CDR1 is KGHDR and CDR2 is SFDVKD in the germline V gene.

This clonotype was seen repeatedly, ten times or more. J is TRBJ2-4 and V is TRBV11-3, with 15 bases lining up with TRBD2. CDR1 is SGHNT and CDR2 is YENEEA in the germline V gene. J gave up 0 bases and V 5 bases, and 8 bases lay outside the gene matches. The CDR3 spans 19 residues. The CDR3 nucleotides are TGTGCCAGCAGCACTACCGGGACTAGCGGGGGGCTAGCCAAAAACATTCAGTACTTC. This translates into CASSTTGTSGGLAKNIQYF.

This clonotype was seen repeatedly, ten times or more. V usage is TRBV27 and J usage is TRBJ2-5, with TRBD1 matching 7 bases. The CDR3 has 13 amino acids. Germline V lookup: CDR1 MNHEY, CDR2 SMNVEV (reference sequence). The V and J ends lost 4 bases and 4 bases, in that order; junction bases with no gene match: 3. The CDR3 region has the DNA TGTGCCAGCAGTTCATGGACAGGAGAGACCCAGTACTTC. Encoded protein: CASSSWTGETQYF.

This chain joins TRBV9 and TRBJ2-7, with 9 bases that match TRBD2. The CDR3 sequence is 15 residues long. CDR1 SGDLS and CDR2 YYNGEE come from the germline V gene. V shed 0 bases and J 5 bases; nucleotides not matched to a gene: 6. The CDR3 nucleotides are TGTGCCAGCAGCGTAGGGGGCGGGAGGGCCGACGAGCAGTACTTC. Translation: CASSVGGGRADEQYF.

The chain uses TRBV7-9 and TRBJ2-3; 10 bases map to TRBD2. This CDR3 is built from 15 residues. J was trimmed by 6 bases and V by 1 base; bases with no gene match: 4. Germline V gives CDR1 SEHNR, CDR2 FQNEAQ (reference sequence). As DNA, the CDR3 is TGTGCCAGCAGCTTAGTGCTAGCGGGAGCCGATACGCAGTATTTT. It encodes CASSLVLAGADTQYF.

A remark on this clonotype: A much larger clone differs from this one at a single base, so this may be a read error. The rearrangement uses TRBV2 and TRBJ2-1, with a tentative D call TRBD2 (6 bases). This CDR3 is 15 amino acids long. Germline V gene data show CDR1 as SNHLY and CDR2 as FYNNEI. V lost 6 bases and J 10 bases, leaving 22 bases between the germline ends. CDR3 amino acids: CASSVAGPPVYEQFF. The CDR3 nucleotides are TGTGCCAGCAGCGTCGCGGGACCACCTGTCTACGAGCAGTTCTTC. The variable domain in full, completed from reference TRBV2 and TRBJ2-1, reads EPEVTQTPSHQVTQMGQEVILRCVPISNHLYFYWYRQILGQKVEFLVSFYNNEISEKSEIFDDQFSVERPDGSNFTLKIRSTKLEDSAMYFCASSVAGPPVYEQFFGPGTRLTVL.

This clonotype was recorded only once. The chain joins TRBV7-4 to TRBJ2-5; 9 bases align to TRBD1. The DNA end favors TRBJ2-7, so the J call may be wrong. There are 13 residues in the CDR3. CDR1 is SGHVT, CDR2 SQSDAQ, per germline. DNA for the CDR3: TGTGCCAGCGCGACAGGGGGTTCCTACGAGCAGTACTTC. Its translation: CASATGGSYEQYF.

As DNA, the CDR3 is TGTGCCAGCTCTGGACAGCGGACTTTTTACGAGCAGTACTTC. Its translation: CASSGQRTFYEQYF. J is TRBJ2-5 and V is TRBV28, with TRBD1 as a possible D gene (6 bases). The DNA end favors TRBJ2-7, so the J call may be wrong. Germline assignment: CDR1 MDHEN and CDR2 SYDVKM. The CDR3 spans 14 residues.

This clonotype is labeled as medium-sized (0.01 to 0.1%). The chain uses TRBV28 and TRBJ2-5, with D perhaps given as TRBD1 or TRBD2 (5 bases each). V was clipped by 7 bases and J by 5 bases, with 11 bases between them. Germline V gives CDR1 MDHEN, CDR2 SYDVKM. This CDR3 comprises 12 residues. DNA for the CDR3: TGTGCCAGCAAGGGGAGCGCGGAGACCCAGTACTTC. Its translation is CASKGSAETQYF.

As to this clonotype: This may come from a read error, since a much larger clone is one base off. The rearrangement links TRBV19 to TRBJ2-1, with 9 nucleotides matching TRBD1. Looked up from germline, CDR1 is LNHDA and CDR2 is SQIVND (reference sequence). V shed 4 bases and J 13 bases; nucleotides not matched to a gene: 8. The CDR3 is 13 residues long. CDR3 bases: TGTGCCAGTAGTAGTGGACAGGGGACAGAACAGTTCTTC. Residues: CASSSGQGTEQFF.

To note about this clonotype: Here the CDR3 omits its conserved ending phenylalanine or tryptophan, so a read error is the likely source. It is unclear where the CDR3 begins or ends on the DNA, so no DNA is shown, and the CDR3 is as TCRdb lists it. The V gene is TRBV12-5, the J gene TRBJ2-7; the D segment call TRBD1 is taken from the table without a DNA check. The CDR3 sequence runs 14 residues, both termini included. The germline V gene has CDR1 LGHNT and CDR2 FRNRAP. The CDR3 region is CAGLDRRNGYTFGS.

V is TRBV4-1 and J is TRBJ2-3; D not resolved. The J call is doubtful: the DNA matches TRBJ2-7 better. The CDR3 is 15 amino acids. Germline V lookup: CDR1 MGHRA, CDR2 YSYEKL. DNA of the CDR3: TGCGCCAGCAGCCAAGAAGTCAATAACCACTACGAGCAGTACTTC. The encoded protein is CASSQEVNNHYEQYF.